The clone carrying this T cell receptor beta chain was recorded once. These data come from a study of blood T cell repertoires in COVID-19. Authors' data handling: Estimates of nucleated cell counts were drawn from the amplification of reference gene primers. TCRdb keeps only in-frame clones here, not all; method: immunoSEQ multiplex PCR. The D gene and trimming were derived from the DNA, and the V and J assignments and clone size from that table. The sample contains 150,000 to 200,000 clones, about 80% of which appear only once. Specimen: PBMCs or T cells enriched from blood (not recorded which). The receptor comes from an older woman with acute COVID-19.

The CDR3 DNA reads as TGTGCCAGTAACCGAGGTTATACCGGGGAGCTGTTTTTT. It yields the protein CASNRGYTGELFF. This rearrangement joins TRBV19 to TRBJ2-2; D gene ambiguous. The CDR3 loop spans 13 amino acids. Trimming took off 7 bases at V and 5 bases at J, with 11 bases between the two ends. Germline V lookup: CDR1 LNHDA, CDR2 SQIVND (reference sequence). The whole variable domain, filled in from reference TRBV19 and TRBJ2-2, reads DGGITQSPKYLFRKEGQNVTLSCEQNLNHDAMYWYRQDPGQGLRLIYYSQIVNDFQKGDIAEGYSVSREKKESFPLTVTSAQKNPTAFYLCASNRGYTGELFFGEGSRLTVL.